This TCR beta chain was documented in a study of blood T cell repertoires in COVID-19. Per the original methods: Amplification of reference gene primers was used by the study to estimate nucleated cell counts. Generated by immunoSEQ multiplex PCR, the TCRdb table keeps only in-frame clones and is missing some. From that table come the V and J calls and clone size; the DNA was used to work out D and trimming. The sample has around 150,000 clones, about four fifths seen once. The TCR sequence derives from a man aged 55 to 70 with active or convalescent COVID-19. The sequenced sample was peripheral blood.

CDR3 protein: CASSDSGQGSIQYF. The CDR3, as DNA: TGTGCCAGCAGTGACTCGGGACAGGGGAGCATTCAGTACTTC. The chain combines TRBV6-4 with TRBJ2-4; 10 bases align to TRBD1. The CDR3 sequence is 14 residues long. Losses at the gene ends were 0 bases for V and 9 bases for J; bases not matched to a gene: 2. The germline V gene has CDR1 MRHNA and CDR2 SNTAGT.